The next 3 T cell receptor beta chains were all read from a single sample in a study of blood T cell repertoires in COVID-19. The data were produced by immunoSEQ multiplex PCR, yet TCRdb's version contains in-frame clones alone and is incomplete. This sample has approximately 250,000 clones, with around 88% found just once. The sample taken for sequencing was PBMCs or T cells enriched from blood (not recorded which). The receptors here all came from a woman aged 25 to 39 who had recovered from COVID-19.

The chain combines TRBV7-2 with TRBJ1-1; D perhaps matches TRBD1 (6 bases). Germline CDR1 reads SGHTA; CDR2 reads FQGNSA. The CDR3 contains 15 residues. V lost 1 base and J lost 4, with 13 bases in between. CDR3 amino acids: CASSLEHRVPTEAFF. CDR3 in DNA: TGTGCCAGCAGCTTAGAGCACAGGGTACCCACTGAAGCTTTCTTT.

The V gene is TRBV7-2, the J gene TRBJ1-5; possible D gene TRBD1, 5 bases. This CDR3 is 13 amino acids long. Trimming left V 2 bases short and J 7 bases short, with 9 bases between. Germline assignment: CDR1 SGHTA and CDR2 FQGNSA. The CDR3 DNA is TGTGCCAGCAGCTTATTCAGGGAACAGCCCCAGCATTTT. Its translation: CASSLFREQPQHF.

The chain recombines TRBV5-1 with TRBJ1-5, with D perhaps TRBD1 (5 bases). Germline loops: CDR1 SGHRS, CDR2 YFSETQ. This CDR3 spans 15 amino acids. V shed 0 bases and J shed 3 bases, with 10 bases lying between them. The CDR3 bases are TGCGCCAGCAGCTTGGGCCCAGGGCCCAATCAGCCCCAGCATTTT. The encoded protein is CASSLGPGPNQPQHF.